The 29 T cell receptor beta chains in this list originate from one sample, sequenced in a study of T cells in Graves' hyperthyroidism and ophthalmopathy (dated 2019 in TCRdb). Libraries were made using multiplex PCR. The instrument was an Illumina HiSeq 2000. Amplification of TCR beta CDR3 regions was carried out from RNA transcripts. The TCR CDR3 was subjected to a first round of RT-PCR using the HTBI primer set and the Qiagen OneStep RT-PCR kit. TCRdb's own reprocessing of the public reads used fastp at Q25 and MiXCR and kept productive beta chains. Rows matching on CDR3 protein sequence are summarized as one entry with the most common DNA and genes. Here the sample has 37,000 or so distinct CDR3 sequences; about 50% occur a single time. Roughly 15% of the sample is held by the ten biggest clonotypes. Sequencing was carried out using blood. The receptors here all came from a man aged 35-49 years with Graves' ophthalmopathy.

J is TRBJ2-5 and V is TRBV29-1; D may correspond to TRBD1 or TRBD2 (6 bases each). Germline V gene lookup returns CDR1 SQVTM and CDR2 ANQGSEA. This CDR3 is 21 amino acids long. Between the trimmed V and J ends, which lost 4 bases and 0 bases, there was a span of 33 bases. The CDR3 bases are TGCAGCGTTGCCTCGGGTTTTTGTGCGGGGCTCGGGGGCCGTGACCAAGAGACCCAGTACTTC. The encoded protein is CSVASGFCAGLGGRDQETQYF.

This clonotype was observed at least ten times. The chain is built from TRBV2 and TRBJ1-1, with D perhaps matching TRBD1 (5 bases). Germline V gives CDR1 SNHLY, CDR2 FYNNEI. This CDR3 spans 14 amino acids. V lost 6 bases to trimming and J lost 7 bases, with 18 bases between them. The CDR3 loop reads CASRTNGARLEAFF. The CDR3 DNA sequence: TGTGCCAGCAGGACCAACGGGGCCCGCCTTGAAGCTTTCTTT.

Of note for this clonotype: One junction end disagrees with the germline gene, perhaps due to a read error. The CDR3, as DNA: TGTGCCAGCAGTTTAGAGGGACAGGGTTACGTGCAGTACTTC. Amino acid sequence: CASSLEGQGYVQYF. The V and J genes are TRBV12-3 or TRBV12-4 and TRBJ2-7; 9 bases map to TRBD1. The CDR3 runs 14 residues.

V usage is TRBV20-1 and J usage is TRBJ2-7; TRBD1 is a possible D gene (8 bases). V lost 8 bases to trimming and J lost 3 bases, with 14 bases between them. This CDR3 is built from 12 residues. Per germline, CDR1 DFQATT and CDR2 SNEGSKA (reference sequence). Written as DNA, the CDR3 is TGCAGTCCCCACAGGGGGGGCTACGAGCAGTACTTC. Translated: CSPHRGGYEQYF.

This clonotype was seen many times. The chain's CDR3 is CASSPRGSGGEVDTQYF. In DNA form, the CDR3 reads TGTGCCAGCAGCCCTCGGGGTAGCGGGGGGGAAGTAGATACGCAGTATTTT. This rearrangement joins TRBV4-2 to TRBJ2-3; 11 bases are shared with TRBD2. Looked up from germline, CDR1 is LGHNA and CDR2 is YNFKEQ. V shed 4 bases, J shed 5 bases, and the junction held 11 bases outside the gene matches. This CDR3 spans 17 amino acids.

This CDR3 is CATSRAATAYEQYF. DNA of the CDR3: TGTGCCACCAGCAGAGCTGCGACAGCCTACGAGCAGTACTTC. The V and J genes are TRBV15 and TRBJ2-7; possible D gene TRBD1, 5 bases. The CDR3 has 14 amino acids. Germline lookup yields CDR1 LNHNV and CDR2 YYDKDF (reference sequence). The ends were cut back, 1 base at V and 2 bases at J, with 9 bases in the middle.

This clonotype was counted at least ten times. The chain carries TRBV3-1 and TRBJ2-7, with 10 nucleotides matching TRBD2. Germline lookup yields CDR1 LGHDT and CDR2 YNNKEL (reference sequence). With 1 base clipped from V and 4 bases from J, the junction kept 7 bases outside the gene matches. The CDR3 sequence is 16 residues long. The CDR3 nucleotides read TGTGCCAGCAGCCAAGGATGGAGCGGGGGGGCGTACGAGCAGTACTTC. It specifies CASSQGWSGGAYEQYF.

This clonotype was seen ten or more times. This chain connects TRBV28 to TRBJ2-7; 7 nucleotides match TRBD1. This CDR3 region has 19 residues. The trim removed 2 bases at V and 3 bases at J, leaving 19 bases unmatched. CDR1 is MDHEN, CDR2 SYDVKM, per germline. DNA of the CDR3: TGTGCCAGCAGTTTAATGGGCTGGACAGGCCAACAGAGGGGCTACGAGCAGTACTTC. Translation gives CASSLMGWTGQQRGYEQYF.

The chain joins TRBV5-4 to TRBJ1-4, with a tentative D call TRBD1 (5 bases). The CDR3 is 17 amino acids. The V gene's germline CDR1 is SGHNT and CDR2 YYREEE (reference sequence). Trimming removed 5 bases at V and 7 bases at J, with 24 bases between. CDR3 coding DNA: TGTGCCAGCAGTTTCCCCCCGGGACTAGCGGAGGGTGAAAAACTGTTTTTT. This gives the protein CASSFPPGLAEGEKLFF.

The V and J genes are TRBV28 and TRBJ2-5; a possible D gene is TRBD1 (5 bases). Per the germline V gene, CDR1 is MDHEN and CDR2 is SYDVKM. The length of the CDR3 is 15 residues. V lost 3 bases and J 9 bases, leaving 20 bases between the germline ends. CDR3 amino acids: CASSFQGSSNQPQYF. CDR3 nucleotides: TGTGCCAGCAGTTTCCAGGGATCGAGCAATCAGCCCCAGTACTTC.

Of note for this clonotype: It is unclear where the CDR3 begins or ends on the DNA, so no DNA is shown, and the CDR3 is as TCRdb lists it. CDR3 protein: CASSFYICSARRPSSGNTIYF. This chain joins TRBV11-2 and TRBJ1-3. The CDR3 numbers 21 amino acids, ends counted. Per germline, CDR1 SGHAT and CDR2 FQNNGV.

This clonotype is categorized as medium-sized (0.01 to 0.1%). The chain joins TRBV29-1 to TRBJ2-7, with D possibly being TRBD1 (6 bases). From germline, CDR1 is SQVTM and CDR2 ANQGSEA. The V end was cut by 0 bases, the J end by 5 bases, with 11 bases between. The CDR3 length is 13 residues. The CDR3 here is CSVEDLQGDEQYF. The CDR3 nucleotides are TGCAGCGTTGAAGATCTACAGGGCGACGAGCAGTACTTC.

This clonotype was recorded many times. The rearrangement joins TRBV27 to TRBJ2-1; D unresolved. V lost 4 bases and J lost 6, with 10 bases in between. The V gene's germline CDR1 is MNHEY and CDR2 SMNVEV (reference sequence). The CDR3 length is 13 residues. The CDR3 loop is CASSWTGPNEQFF. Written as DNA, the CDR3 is TGTGCCAGCAGTTGGACCGGCCCCAATGAGCAGTTCTTC.

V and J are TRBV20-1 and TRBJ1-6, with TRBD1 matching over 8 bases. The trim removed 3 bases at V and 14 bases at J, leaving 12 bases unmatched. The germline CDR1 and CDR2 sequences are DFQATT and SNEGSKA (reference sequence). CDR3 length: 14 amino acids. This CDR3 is CSASITGGISSLHF. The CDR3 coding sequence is TGCAGTGCTAGTATTACAGGGGGGATTTCGTCCCTCCACTTT.

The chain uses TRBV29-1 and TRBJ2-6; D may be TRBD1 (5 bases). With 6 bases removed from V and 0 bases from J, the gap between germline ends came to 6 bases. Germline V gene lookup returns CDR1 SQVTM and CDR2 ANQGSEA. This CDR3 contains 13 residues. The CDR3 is CSVTVSGANVLTF. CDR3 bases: TGCAGCGTGACAGTCTCTGGGGCCAACGTCCTGACTTTC.

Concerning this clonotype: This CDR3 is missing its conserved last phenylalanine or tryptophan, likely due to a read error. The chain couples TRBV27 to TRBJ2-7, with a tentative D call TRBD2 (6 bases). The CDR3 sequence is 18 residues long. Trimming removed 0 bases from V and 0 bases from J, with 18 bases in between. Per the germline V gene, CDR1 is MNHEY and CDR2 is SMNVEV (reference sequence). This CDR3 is CASSLSPRDAVSSYEQYL. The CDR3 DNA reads TGTGCCAGCAGTTTATCGCCGCGGGACGCGGTGAGCTCCTACGAGCAGTACCTC.

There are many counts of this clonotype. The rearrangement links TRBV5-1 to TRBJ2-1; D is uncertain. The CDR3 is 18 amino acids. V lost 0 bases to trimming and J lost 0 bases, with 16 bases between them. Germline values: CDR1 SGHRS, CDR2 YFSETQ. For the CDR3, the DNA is TGCGCCAGCAGCTTGGCCCCGAGCATTTTTAGCTCCTACAATGAGCAGTTCTTC. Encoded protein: CASSLAPSIFSSYNEQFF. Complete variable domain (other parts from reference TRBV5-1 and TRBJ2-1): KAGVTQTPRYLIKTRGQQVTLSCSPISGHRSVSWYQQTPGQGLQFLFEYFSETQRNKGNFPGRFSGRQFSNSRSEMNVSTLELGDSALYLCASSLAPSIFSSYNEQFFGPGTRLTVL.

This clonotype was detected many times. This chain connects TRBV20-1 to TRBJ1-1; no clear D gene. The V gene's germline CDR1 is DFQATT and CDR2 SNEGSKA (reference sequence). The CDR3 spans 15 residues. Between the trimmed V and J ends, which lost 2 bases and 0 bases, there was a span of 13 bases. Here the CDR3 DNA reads TGCAGTGCTAGACCCCGGTTAGCCATGAACACTGAAGCTTTCTTT. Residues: CSARPRLAMNTEAFF.

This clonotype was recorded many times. CDR3 protein: CASSPRGDYTGELFF. The CDR3 nucleotides read TGTGCCAGCAGCCCTCGGGGGGATTACACCGGGGAGCTGTTTTTT. The chain couples TRBV6-5 to TRBJ2-2, with 7 bases that match TRBD2. Trimming cost V 6 bases and J 3 bases; bases outside gene matches: 7. This CDR3 comprises 15 residues. Germline V gene data show CDR1 as MNHEY and CDR2 as SVGAGI.

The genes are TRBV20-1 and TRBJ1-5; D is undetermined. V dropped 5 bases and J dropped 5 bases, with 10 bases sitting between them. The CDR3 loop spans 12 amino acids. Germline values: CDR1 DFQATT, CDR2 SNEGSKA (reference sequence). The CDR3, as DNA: TGCAGTGCTCGTAGCGGGTATCAGCCCCAGCATTTT. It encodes CSARSGYQPQHF.

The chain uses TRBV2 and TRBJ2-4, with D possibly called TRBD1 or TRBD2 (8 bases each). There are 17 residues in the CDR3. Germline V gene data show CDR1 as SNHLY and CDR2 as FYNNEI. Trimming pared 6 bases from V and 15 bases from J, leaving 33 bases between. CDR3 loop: CASRSPGQVLRGVKWYF. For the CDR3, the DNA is TGTGCCAGCAGAAGTCCGGGACAGGTCTTGCGGGGGGTCAAGTGGTACTTC.

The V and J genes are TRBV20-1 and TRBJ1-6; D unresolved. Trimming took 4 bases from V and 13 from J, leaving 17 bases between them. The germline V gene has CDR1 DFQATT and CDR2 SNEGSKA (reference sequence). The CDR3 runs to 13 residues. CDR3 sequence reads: CSATGLDNQPLHF. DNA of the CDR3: TGCAGTGCTACAGGACTAGACAATCAGCCCCTCCACTTT.

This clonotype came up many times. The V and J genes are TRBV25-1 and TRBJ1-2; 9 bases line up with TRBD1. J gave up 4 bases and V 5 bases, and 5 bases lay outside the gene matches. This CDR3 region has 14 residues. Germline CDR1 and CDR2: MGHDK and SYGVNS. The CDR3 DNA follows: TGTGCCAGCAGTCCCGGGACAGGGCTCTATGGCTACACCTTC. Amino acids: CASSPGTGLYGYTF.

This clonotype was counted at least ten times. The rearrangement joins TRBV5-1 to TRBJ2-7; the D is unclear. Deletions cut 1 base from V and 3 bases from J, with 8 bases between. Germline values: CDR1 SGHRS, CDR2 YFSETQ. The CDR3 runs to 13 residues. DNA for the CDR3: TGCGCCAGCAGCTTGATGGGCGACTACGAGCAGTACTTC. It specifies CASSLMGDYEQYF.

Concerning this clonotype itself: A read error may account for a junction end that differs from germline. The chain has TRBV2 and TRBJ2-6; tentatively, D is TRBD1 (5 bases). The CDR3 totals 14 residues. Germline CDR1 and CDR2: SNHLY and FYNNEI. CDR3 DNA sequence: TGTGCCAGCAGCCCGGACACTGGGGCCAACGTCCCGACTTTC. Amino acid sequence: CASSPDTGANVPTF.

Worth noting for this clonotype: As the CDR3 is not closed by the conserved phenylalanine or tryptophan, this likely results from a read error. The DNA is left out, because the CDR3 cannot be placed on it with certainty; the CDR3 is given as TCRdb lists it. This CDR3 is CASSLYPTS. V gene TRBV7-8 combines with J gene TRBJ1-6. Germline V CDR1 and CDR2: SGHVS, FQNEAQ. The CDR3 is 9 residues long, counting both termini.

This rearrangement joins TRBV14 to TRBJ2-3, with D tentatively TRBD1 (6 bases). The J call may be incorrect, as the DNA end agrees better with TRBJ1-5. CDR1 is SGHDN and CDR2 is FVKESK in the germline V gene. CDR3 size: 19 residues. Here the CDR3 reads CASSQEKRGGLLLKDTQHF. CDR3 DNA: TGTGCCAGCAGCCAAGAAAAGCGGGGGGGCCTCCTTTTAAAAGATACGCAGCATTTT.

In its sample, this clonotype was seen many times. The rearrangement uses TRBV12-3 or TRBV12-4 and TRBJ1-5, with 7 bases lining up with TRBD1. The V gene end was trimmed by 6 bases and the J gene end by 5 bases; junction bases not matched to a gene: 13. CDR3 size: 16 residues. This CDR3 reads CASSAQTGARDQPQHF. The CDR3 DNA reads TGTGCCAGCAGCGCTCAAACAGGGGCTCGGGATCAGCCCCAGCATTTT.

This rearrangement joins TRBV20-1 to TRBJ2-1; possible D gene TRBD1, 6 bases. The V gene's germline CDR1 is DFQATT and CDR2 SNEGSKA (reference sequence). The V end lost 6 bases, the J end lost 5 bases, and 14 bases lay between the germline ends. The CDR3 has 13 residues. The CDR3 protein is CSATGGWDNEQFF. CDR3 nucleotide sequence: TGCAGTGCGACAGGCGGGTGGGACAATGAGCAGTTCTTC.